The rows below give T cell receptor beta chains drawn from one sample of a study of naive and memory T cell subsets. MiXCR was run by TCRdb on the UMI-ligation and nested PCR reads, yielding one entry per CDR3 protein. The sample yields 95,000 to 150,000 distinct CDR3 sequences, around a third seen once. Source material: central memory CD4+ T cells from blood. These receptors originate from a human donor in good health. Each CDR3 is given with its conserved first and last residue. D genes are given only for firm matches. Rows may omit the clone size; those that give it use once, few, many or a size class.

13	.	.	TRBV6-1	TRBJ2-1	CASSEATRLREIF	TGTGCCAGCAGTGAAGCGACTAGATTAAGGGAGATCTTC
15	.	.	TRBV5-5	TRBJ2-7	CASSFQDRLTYEQYF	TGTGCCAGCAGCTTCCAGGACCGACTTACCTACGAGCAGTACTTC
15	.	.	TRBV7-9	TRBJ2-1	CASSFGAVGYNEQFF	TGTGCCAGCAGCTTCGGAGCAGTGGGATACAATGAGCAGTTCTTC
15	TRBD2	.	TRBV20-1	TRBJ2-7	CSAVNGEGSEYEQYF	TGCAGTGCTGTCAATGGGGAGGGGTCGGAATACGAGCAGTACTTC
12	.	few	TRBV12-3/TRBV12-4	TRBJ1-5	CASSFNNQPQHF	TGTGCCAGCAGTTTCAACAATCAGCCCCAGCATTTT
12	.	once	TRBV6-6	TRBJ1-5	CASSYIYQPQHF	TGTGCCAGCAGTTACATCTATCAGCCCCAGCATTTT
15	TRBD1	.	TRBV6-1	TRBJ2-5	CASAKLGQGGETQYF	TGTGCCAGCGCCAAGCTGGGACAGGGGGGAGAGACCCAGTACTTC
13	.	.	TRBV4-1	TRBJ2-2	CASSQVLLGELFF	TGCGCCAGCAGCCAAGTTCTACTCGGGGAGCTGTTTTTT
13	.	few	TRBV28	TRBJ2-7	CASTPGSAESRYF	TGTGCCAGCACCCCCGGCAGCGCCGAAAGTAGGTACTTC
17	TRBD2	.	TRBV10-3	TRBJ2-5	CAISGTGTSGSGETQYF	TGTGCCATCAGTGGAACCGGGACTAGCGGGAGCGGAGAGACCCAGTACTTC
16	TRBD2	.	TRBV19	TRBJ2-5	CASSPRLAPSQETQYF	TGTGCCAGTAGTCCCCGACTAGCGCCGAGCCAAGAGACCCAGTACTTC
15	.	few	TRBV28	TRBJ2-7	CASSAHGTRRYEQYF	TGTGCCAGCAGTGCCCACGGGACGAGGCGCTACGAGCAGTACTTC